What follows describes a single TCR beta chain. The CDR3 regions of TCR beta were amplified from RNA transcripts. During a first-round RT-PCR of the TCR CDR3, the HTBI primer set was used. One entry per CDR3 protein results from TCRdb running MiXCR on the multiplex PCR reads. Of around 350,000 distinct CDR3 sequences listed, about 17% are singletons. CDR3 size: 10 residues. V gave up 7 bases and J gave up 5 bases, with 4 bases separating them. CDR1 and CDR2 (germline): ENHRY, SYGVKD. These data belong to a study of T cells in Graves' hyperthyroidism and ophthalmopathy. The chain employs TRBV10-3 and TRBJ2-3; D not resolved. This TCR was recovered from a woman aged 25 to 39 with Graves' hyperthyroidism that later progressed to Graves' ophthalmopathy. What was sequenced was blood. CDR3 amino acids: CAIKGDTQYF. The DNA for the CDR3 is TGTGCCATCAAGGGAGATACGCAGTATTTT.